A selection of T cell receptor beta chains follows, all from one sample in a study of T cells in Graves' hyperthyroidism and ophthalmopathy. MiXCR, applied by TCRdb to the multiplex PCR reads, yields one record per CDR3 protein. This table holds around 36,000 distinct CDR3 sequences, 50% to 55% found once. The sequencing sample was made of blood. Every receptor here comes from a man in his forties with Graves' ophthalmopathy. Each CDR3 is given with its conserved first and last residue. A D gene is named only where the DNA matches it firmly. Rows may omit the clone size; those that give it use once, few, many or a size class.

CATSSRQGLHEQYF | TGTGCCACCAGCAGCCGACAGGGACTCCACGAGCAGTACTTC | - | TRBJ2-7 | - | TRBV15
CSAAPLAGTYNEQFF | TGCAGTGCCGCCCCCCTAGCGGGGACCTACAATGAGCAGTTCTTC | TRBD2 | TRBJ2-1 | many | TRBV20-1
CASSYGGGTTDTQYF | TGTGCCAGCAGTTACGGGGGCGGGACCACAGATACGCAGTATTTT | - | TRBJ2-3 | many | TRBV6-5
CASSSIALAGEQPQHF | TGTGCCAGCAGCTCCATCGCGCTAGCGGGTGAGCAGCCCCAGCATTTT | - | TRBJ1-5 | - | TRBV7-8
CASSPRTAANYGYTF | TGTGCCAGCAGCCCACGGACAGCCGCTAACTATGGCTACACCTTC | - | TRBJ1-2 | medium-sized | TRBV7-8
CSARDEGETQPQYF | TGCAGTGCTAGAGATGAAGGGGAAACTCAGCCCCAGTACTTC | - | TRBJ2-5 | few | TRBV20-1
CASSLSGSYNSPLHF | TGTGCCAGCAGCTTAAGTGGGTCCTATAATTCACCCCTCCACTTT | - | TRBJ1-6 | medium-sized | TRBV7-3
CASSVGRMNTGELFF | TGTGCCAGCTCAGTCGGGAGAATGAACACCGGGGAGCTGTTTTTT | - | TRBJ2-2 | - | TRBV18
CSARGLAGETQYF | TGCAGTGCTAGGGGACTAGCCGGCGAGACCCAGTACTTC | TRBD2 | TRBJ2-5 | medium-sized | TRBV20-1
CASSGVANSPLHF | TGTGCCAGCAGTGGTGTTGCTAATTCACCCCTCCACTTT | - | TRBJ1-6 | few | TRBV2
CARTRFRDVEYGYTF | TGTGCCCGGACTCGGTTTCGGGATGTCGAATATGGCTACACCTTC | - | TRBJ1-2 | - | TRBV30
CSARSGTDTQYF | TGCAGTGCTAGAAGCGGGACAGATACGCAGTATTTT | - | TRBJ2-3 | - | TRBV20-1
CSAPLPDTQYF | TGCAGTGCCCCCCTCCCAGATACGCAGTATTTT | - | TRBJ2-3 | many | TRBV20-1
CASSRTSGAEETQYF | TGTGCCAGCTCTCGAACTAGCGGGGCAGAGGAGACCCAGTACTTC | TRBD2 | TRBJ2-5 | many | TRBV28
CAAGEAQYF | TGTGCCGCGGGAGAGGCCCAGTACTTC | TRBD2 | TRBJ2-5 | - | TRBV19
CASSIQGLDEQYF | TGTGCCAGCAGCATTCAGGGCTTGGACGAGCAGTACTTC | - | TRBJ2-7 | - | TRBV5-4
CSARDLTGADEQYF | TGCAGTGCTAGAGATCTGACCGGGGCGGACGAGCAGTACTTC | - | TRBJ2-7 | medium-sized | TRBV20-1
CASSLRQGRDYGYTF | TGTGCCAGCAGCTTAAGGCAAGGCCGAGACTATGGCTACACCTTC | - | TRBJ1-2 | many | TRBV7-3
CASSPSRWDRGRADTQYF | TGTGCCAGCAGCCCTTCCCGCTGGGACAGGGGGCGGGCAGATACGCAGTATTTT | TRBD1 | TRBJ2-3 | once | TRBV14
CASRRRGMGEQFF | TGTGCCAGCAGGAGACGAGGGATGGGTGAGCAGTTCTTC | - | TRBJ2-1 | many | TRBV5-6
CASSRLHYGYTF | TGTGCCAGCAGTCGGCTTCACTATGGCTACACCTTC | - | TRBJ1-2 | many | TRBV28
CASSSGWVDTQYF | TGTGCCAGCAGCTCGGGCTGGGTTGATACGCAGTATTTT | - | TRBJ2-3 | - | TRBV5-6
CASTEDRGTEAFF | TGTGCCAGCACCGAGGACAGGGGCACTGAAGCTTTCTTT | TRBD1 | TRBJ1-1 | - | TRBV6-5
CASSPAVNTEAFF | TGCGCCAGCAGCCCGGCGGTGAACACTGAAGCTTTCTTT | - | TRBJ1-1 | many | TRBV5-1
CASSIRGLRQGANTDTQYF | TGTGCCAGTAGTATACGGGGGTTGAGACAGGGGGCTAACACAGATACGCAGTATTTT | TRBD1 | TRBJ2-3 | - | TRBV19